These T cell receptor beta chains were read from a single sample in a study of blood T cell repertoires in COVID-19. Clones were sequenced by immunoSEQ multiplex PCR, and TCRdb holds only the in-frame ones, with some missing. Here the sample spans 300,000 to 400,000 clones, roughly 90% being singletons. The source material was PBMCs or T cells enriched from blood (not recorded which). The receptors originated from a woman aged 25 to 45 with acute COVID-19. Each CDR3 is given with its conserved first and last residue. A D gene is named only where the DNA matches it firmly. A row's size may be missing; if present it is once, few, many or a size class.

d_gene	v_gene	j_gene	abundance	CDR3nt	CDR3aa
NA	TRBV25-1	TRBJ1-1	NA	TGTGCCAGCAGTACCCCAGCAGGGAAAGCTTTCTTT	CASSTPAGKAFF
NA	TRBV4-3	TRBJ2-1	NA	TGCGCCAGCAGCCCAGAGACAGGCGACAATGAGCAGTTCTTC	CASSPETGDNEQFF
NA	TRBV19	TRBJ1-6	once	TGTGCCAGTAGTTTCCCGGGGAACTCACCCCTCCACTTT	CASSFPGNSPLHF
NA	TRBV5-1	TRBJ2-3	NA	TGCGCCAGCTCTAGGGGGGGGGCCGGAACAGATACGCAGTATTTT	CASSRGGAGTDTQYF
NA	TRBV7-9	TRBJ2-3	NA	TGTGCCAGCAGCCCGGACAGCCCCACAGATACGCAGTATTTT	CASSPDSPTDTQYF
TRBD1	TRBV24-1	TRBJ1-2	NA	TGTGCCACCAGTGATCCACGGACAGGGTTGGATGGCTACACCTTC	CATSDPRTGLDGYTF
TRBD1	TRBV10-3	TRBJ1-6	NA	TGTGCCATCAGCCAGCTGACAGGGGGGGACTCACCCCTCCACTTT	CAISQLTGGDSPLHF
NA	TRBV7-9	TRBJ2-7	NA	TGTGCCAGCAGCTTCAACTGGTACGAGCAGTACTTC	CASSFNWYEQYF
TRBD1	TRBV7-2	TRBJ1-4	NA	TGTGCCAGCAGTTTCAACAGGGGGCGTAATGAAAAACTGTTTTTT	CASSFNRGRNEKLFF
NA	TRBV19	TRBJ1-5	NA	TGTGCCAGGGGATATAGGGGGACGTATCAGCCCCAGCATTTT	CARGYRGTYQPQHF
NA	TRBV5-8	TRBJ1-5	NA	TGTGCCAGCAGCTTGGCAGGGTATCAGCCCCAGCATTTT	CASSLAGYQPQHF
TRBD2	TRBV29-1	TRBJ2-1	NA	TGCAGCGTAGGGTCTAGCGGGGGGGAATTCTTC	CSVGSSGGEFF
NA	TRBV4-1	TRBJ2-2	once	TGCGCCAGCAGCCAAGATCTTTTCTCCGGGGAGCTGTTTTTT	CASSQDLFSGELFF
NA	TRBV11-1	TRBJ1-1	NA	TGTGCCAGCAGCTTACCGGGAGGTGGGAACACTGAAGCTTTCTTT	CASSLPGGGNTEAFF
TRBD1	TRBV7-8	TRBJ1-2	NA	TGTGCCAGCAGTTCCGATTGGGTACAGGGGTTCGGAGGCTACACCTTC	CASSSDWVQGFGGYTF
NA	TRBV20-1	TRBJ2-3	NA	TGCAGTGCCCAATCAGGGGATACGCAGTATTTT	CSAQSGDTQYF
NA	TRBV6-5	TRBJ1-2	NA	TGTGCCAGCAGTTACTCGTCAGGGGCTAGCGGCTACACCTTC	CASSYSSGASGYTF
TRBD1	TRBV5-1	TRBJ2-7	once	TGCGCCAGCAGCTTCGTTGGACAGGGAATCTACGAGCAGTACTTC	CASSFVGQGIYEQYF
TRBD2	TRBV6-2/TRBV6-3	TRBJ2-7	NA	TGTGCCAGCAGCGGACTAGCGGGGCGAAGCTCCTACGAGCAGTACTTC	CASSGLAGRSSYEQYF
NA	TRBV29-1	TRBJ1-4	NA	TGCAGCGCAGACCAGGGTGCTGAAAAACTGTTTTTT	CSADQGAEKLFF